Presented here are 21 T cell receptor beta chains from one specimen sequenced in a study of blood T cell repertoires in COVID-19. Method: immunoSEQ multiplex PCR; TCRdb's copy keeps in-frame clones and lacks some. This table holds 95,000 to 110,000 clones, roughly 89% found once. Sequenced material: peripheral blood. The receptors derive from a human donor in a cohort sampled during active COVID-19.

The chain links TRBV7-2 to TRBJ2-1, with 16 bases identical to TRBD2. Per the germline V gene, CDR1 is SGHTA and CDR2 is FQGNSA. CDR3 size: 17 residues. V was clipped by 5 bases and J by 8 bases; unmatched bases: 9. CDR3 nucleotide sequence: TGTGCCAGCAGCCCACCGGGACTAGCGGGAGGGAACTATGAGCAGTTCTTC. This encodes CASSPPGLAGGNYEQFF.

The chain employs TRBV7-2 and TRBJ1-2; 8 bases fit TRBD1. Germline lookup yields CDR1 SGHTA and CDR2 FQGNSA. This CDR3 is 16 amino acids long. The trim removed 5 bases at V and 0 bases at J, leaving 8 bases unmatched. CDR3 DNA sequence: TGTGCCAGCAGCCCCAGACAGGGGCCAGCTAACTATGGCTACACCTTC. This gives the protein CASSPRQGPANYGYTF. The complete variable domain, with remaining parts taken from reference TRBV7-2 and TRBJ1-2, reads GAGVSQSPSNKVTEKGKDVELRCDPISGHTALYWYRQSLGQGLEFLIYFQGNSAPDKSGLPSDRFSAERTGGSVSTLTIQRTQQEDSAVYLCASSPRQGPANYGYTFGSGTRLTVV.

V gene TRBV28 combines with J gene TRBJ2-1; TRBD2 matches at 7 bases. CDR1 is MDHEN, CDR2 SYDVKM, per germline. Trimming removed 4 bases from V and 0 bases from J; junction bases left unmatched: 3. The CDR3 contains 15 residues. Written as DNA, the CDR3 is TGTGCCAGCAGTTCGGGGGGACTCTCCTACAATGAGCAGTTCTTC. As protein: CASSSGGLSYNEQFF.

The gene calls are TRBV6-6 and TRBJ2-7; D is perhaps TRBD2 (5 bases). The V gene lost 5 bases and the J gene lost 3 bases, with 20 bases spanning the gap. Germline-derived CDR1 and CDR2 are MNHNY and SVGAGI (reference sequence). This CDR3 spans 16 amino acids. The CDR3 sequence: CASSPSSGVLNYEQYF. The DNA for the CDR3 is TGTGCCAGCAGTCCCTCCAGCGGAGTGTTGAACTACGAGCAGTACTTC.

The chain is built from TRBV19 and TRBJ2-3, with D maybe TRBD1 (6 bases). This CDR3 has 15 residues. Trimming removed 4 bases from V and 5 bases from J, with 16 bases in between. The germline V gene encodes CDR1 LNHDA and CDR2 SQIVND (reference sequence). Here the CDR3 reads CASSSLQGAKDTQYF. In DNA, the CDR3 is TGTGCCAGTAGTAGCCTACAGGGTGCTAAAGATACGCAGTATTTT.

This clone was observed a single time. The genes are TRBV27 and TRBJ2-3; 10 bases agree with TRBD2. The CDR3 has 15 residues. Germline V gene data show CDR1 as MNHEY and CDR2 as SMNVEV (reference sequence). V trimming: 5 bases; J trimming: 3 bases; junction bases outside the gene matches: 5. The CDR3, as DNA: TGTGCCAGCAGTGCCCTAGCGGGGGTAACAGATACGCAGTATTTT. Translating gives CASSALAGVTDTQYF.

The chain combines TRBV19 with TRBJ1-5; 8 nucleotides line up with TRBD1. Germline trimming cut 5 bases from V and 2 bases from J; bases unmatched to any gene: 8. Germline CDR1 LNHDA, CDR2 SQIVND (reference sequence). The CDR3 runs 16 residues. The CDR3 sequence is CASSHSRDRRNQPQHF. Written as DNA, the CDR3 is TGTGCCAGTAGTCATTCCCGGGACAGGCGCAATCAGCCCCAGCATTTT.

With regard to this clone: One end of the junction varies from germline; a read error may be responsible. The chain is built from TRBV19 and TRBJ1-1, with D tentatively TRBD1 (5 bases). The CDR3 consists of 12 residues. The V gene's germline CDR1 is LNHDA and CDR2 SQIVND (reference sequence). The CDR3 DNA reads TGTGCCAGTAGTAAAATCACCGCCAGGGTTTACTTT. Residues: CASSKITARVYF.

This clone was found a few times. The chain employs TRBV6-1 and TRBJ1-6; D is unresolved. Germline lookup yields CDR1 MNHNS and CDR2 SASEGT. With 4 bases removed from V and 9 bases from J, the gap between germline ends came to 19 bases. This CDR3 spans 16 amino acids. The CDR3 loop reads CASSGGSEVGSSPLHF. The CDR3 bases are TGTGCCAGCAGTGGGGGTTCGGAGGTAGGATCTTCACCCCTCCACTTT.

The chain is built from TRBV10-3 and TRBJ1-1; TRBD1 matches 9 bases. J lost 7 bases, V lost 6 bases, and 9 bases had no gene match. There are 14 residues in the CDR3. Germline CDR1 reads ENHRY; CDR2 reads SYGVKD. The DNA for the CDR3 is TGTGCCATCAGACAGGGGGCGATCGGAAATGAAGCTTTCTTT. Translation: CAIRQGAIGNEAFF.

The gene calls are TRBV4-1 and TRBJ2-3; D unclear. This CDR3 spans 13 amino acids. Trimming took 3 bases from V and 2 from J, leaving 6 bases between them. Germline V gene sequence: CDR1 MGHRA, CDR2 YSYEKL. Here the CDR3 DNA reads TGCGCCAGCAGCCAGAGCGACACAGATACGCAGTATTTT. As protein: CASSQSDTDTQYF.

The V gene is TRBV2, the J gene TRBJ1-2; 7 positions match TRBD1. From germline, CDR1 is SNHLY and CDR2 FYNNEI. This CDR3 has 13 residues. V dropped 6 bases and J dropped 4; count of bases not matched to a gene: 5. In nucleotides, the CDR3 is TGTGCCAGCAGGGGGACAGAGACCTATGGCTACACCTTC. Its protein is CASRGTETYGYTF.

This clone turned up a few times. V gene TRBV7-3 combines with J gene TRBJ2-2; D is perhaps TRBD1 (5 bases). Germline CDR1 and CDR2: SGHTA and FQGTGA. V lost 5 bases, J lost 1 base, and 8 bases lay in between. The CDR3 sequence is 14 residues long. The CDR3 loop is CASSRGGNTGELFF. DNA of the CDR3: TGTGCCAGCAGCAGGGGCGGGAACACCGGGGAGCTGTTTTTT.

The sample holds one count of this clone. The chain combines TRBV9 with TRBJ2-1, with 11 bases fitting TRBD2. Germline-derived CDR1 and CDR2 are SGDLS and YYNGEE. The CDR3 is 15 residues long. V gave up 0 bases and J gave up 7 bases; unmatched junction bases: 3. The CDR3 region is CASSVATSGGNEQFF. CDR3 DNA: TGTGCCAGCAGCGTAGCTACTAGCGGGGGAAATGAGCAGTTCTTC.

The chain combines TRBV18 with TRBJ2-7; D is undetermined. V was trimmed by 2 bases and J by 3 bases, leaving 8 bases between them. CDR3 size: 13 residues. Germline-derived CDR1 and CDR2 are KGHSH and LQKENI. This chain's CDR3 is CASSPASDYEQYF. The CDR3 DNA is TGTGCCAGCTCACCAGCCAGCGACTACGAGCAGTACTTC.

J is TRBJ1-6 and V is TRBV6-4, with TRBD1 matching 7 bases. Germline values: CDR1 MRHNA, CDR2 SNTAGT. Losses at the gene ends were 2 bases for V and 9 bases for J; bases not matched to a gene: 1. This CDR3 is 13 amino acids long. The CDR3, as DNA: TGTGCCAGCAGTGACGGGACAGCTTCACCCCTCCACTTT. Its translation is CASSDGTASPLHF.

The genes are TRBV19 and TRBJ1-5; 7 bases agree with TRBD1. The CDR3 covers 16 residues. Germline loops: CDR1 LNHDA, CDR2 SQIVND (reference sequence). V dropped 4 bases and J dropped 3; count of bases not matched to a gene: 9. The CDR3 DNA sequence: TGTGCCAGTAGTACTCGCGACAGGGTGGCCAATCAGCCCCAGCATTTT. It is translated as CASSTRDRVANQPQHF.

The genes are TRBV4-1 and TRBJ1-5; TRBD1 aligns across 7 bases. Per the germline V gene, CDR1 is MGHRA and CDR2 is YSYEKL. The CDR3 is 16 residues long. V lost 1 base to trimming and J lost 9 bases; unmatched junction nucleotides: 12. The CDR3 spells CASSQGSGTDHRPQHF. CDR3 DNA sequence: TGCGCCAGCAGCCAAGGTTCCGGGACAGACCATCGGCCCCAGCATTTT.

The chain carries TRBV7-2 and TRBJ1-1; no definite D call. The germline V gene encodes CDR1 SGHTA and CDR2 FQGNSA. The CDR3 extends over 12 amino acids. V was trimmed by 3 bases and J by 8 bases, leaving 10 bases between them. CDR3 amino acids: CASSFVLEEAFF. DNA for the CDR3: TGTGCCAGCAGCTTTGTGCTAGAAGAAGCTTTCTTT.

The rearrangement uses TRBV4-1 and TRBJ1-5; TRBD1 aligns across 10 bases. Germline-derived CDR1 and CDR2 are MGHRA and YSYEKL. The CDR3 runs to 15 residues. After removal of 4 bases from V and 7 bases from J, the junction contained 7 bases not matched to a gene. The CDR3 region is CASSLGTGDSQPQHF. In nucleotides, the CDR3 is TGCGCCAGCAGCCTAGGGACAGGGGACAGCCAGCCCCAGCATTTT.

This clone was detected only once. The CDR3 region has the DNA TGTGCCAGCTCAGGTAGCTCCTACGAGCAGTACTTC. Its translation is CASSGSSYEQYF. The V call is TRBV10-3, the J call TRBJ2-7; no clear D. The CDR3 sequence is 12 residues long. Trimming cost V 10 bases and J 0 bases, with 10 bases left between them. In germline, CDR1 is ENHRY, CDR2 SYGVKD.